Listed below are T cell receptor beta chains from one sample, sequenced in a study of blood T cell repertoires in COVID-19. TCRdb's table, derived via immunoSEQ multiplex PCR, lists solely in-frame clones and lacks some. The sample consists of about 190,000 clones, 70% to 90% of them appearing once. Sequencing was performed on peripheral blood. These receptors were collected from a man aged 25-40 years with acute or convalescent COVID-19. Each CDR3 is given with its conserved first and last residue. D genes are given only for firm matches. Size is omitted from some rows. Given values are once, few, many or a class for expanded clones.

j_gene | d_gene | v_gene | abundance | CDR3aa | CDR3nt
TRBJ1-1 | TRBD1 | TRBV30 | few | CAWSRTETGGSTEAFF | TGTGCCTGGAGCCGTACTGAGACAGGGGGCAGCACTGAAGCTTTCTTT
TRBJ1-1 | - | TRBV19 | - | CASRGAGAHTEAFF | TGTGCCAGTAGAGGAGCGGGGGCCCACACTGAAGCTTTCTTT
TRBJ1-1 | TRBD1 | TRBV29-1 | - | CSVLHRGQDTEAFF | TGCAGCGTACTCCACAGGGGCCAGGACACTGAAGCTTTCTTT
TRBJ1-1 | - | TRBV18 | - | CASSPPNRENTEAFF | TGTGCCAGCTCACCCCCAAACAGGGAGAACACTGAAGCTTTCTTT
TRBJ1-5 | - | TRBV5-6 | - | CASSLWGGSNQPQHF | TGTGCCAGCAGCTTGTGGGGAGGGAGCAATCAGCCCCAGCATTTT
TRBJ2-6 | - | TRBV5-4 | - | CASSLEGPAGANVLTF | TGTGCCAGCAGCCTGGAGGGGCCCGCCGGGGCCAACGTCCTGACTTTC
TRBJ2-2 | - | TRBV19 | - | CARSIRSANTGELFF | TGTGCCAGGTCAATTAGATCCGCGAACACCGGGGAGCTGTTTTTT
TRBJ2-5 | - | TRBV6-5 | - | CASSSTRGYQETQYF | TGTGCCAGCAGTTCTACGCGGGGTTACCAAGAGACCCAGTACTTC
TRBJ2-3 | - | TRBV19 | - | CASSYGGRTDTQYF | TGTGCCAGTAGTTACGGCGGGCGAACAGATACGCAGTATTTT
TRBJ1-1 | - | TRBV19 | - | CASKDTYTEAFF | TGTGCCAGTAAAGACACTTACACTGAAGCTTTCTTT
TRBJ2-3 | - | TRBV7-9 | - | CASSSRGQRNRDTQYF | TGTGCCAGCAGCTCGCGGGGACAGAGAAATCGAGATACGCAGTATTTT
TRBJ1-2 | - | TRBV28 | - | CASSSNGLSYGYTF | TGTGCCAGCAGTTCGAACGGTCTGTCCTATGGCTACACCTTC
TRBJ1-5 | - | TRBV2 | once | CASSEAQAVGQPQHF | TGTGCCAGCAGTGAAGCACAGGCAGTAGGGCAGCCCCAGCATTTT
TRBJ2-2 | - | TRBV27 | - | CASSLRQTNTGELFF | TGTGCCAGCAGTCTCCGACAGACGAACACCGGGGAGCTGTTTTTT
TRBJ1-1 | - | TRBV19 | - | CASSGWPTRPTEAFF | TGTGCCAGTAGTGGGTGGCCGACGCGGCCCACTGAAGCTTTCTTT
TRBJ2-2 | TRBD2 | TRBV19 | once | CASSIRGGNAIANTGELFF | TGTGCCAGTAGTATTCGCGGGGGGAACGCAATCGCGAACACCGGGGAGCTGTTTTTT
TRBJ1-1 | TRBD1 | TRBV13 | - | CASSLRTGGPREAFF | TGTGCCAGCAGCTTACGGACAGGGGGCCCCAGAGAAGCTTTCTTT
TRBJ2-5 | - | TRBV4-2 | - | CASSGLTGGLETQYF | TGTGCCAGCAGCGGTCTCACCGGGGGGCTAGAGACCCAGTACTTC
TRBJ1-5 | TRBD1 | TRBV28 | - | CASRRTGVGSNQPQHF | TGTGCCAGCAGGAGGACAGGGGTTGGTAGCAATCAGCCCCAGCATTTT
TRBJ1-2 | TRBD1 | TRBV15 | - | CATSVYRGGYTF | TGTGCCACCAGCGTCTACAGGGGCGGCTACACCTTC
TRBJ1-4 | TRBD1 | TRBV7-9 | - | CASSSIERTGVPKLFF | TGTGCCAGCAGCTCAATAGAGAGGACAGGGGTCCCAAAACTGTTTTTT
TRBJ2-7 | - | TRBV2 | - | CASSGENYEQYF | TGTGCCAGCAGTGGAGAGAACTACGAGCAGTACTTC
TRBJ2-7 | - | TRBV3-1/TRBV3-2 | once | CASSQRTPYEQYF | TGTGCCAGCAGCCAGCGGACACCCTACGAGCAGTACTTC
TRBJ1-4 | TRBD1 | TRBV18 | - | CASSQTGDEKLFF | TGTGCCAGCTCACAGACAGGGGATGAAAAACTGTTTTTT
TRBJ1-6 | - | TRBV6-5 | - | CASTPPFGGSPLHF | TGTGCCAGCACACCCCCCTTCGGAGGCTCACCCCTCCACTTT
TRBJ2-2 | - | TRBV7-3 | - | CASSAGTTGELFF | TGTGCCAGCAGCGCGGGGACCACCGGGGAGCTGTTTTTT
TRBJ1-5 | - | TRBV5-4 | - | CASSLEGKPQHF | TGTGCCAGCAGCTTGGAGGGGAAGCCCCAGCATTTT
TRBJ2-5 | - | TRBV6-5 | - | CASRGGGGETQYF | TGTGCCAGCAGGGGAGGGGGTGGAGAGACCCAGTACTTC
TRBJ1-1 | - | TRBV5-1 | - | CASSLDGRGNTEAFF | TGCGCCAGCAGCTTGGATGGCAGAGGGAACACTGAAGCTTTCTTT
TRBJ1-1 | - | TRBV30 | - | CAWSVRNTEAFF | TGTGCCTGGAGTGTGAGGAACACTGAAGCTTTCTTT
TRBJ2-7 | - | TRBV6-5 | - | CASRQRFYEQYF | TGTGCCAGTAGACAGCGCTTCTACGAGCAGTACTTC
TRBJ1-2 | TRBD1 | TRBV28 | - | CASSSSTRQGARSYGYTF | TGTGCCAGCAGTTCATCCACAAGACAGGGGGCCAGGAGCTATGGCTACACCTTC
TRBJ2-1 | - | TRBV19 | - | CASSTVLYRVGDNEQFF | TGTGCCAGTAGTACCGTCCTTTACAGGGTAGGGGACAATGAGCAGTTCTTC
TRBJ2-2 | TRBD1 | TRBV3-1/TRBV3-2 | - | CASSYHRGGELFF | TGTGCCAGCAGCTACCACAGGGGAGGGGAGCTGTTTTTT
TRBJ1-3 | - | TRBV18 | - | CASSYQQAHSGNTIYF | TGTGCCAGCTCATACCAACAGGCCCACTCTGGAAACACCATATATTTT
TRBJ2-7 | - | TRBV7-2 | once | CASRPIEGDPYEQYF | TGTGCCAGCAGGCCGATCGAGGGGGATCCCTACGAGCAGTACTTC
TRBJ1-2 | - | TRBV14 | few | CASSQDVAGDRDYTF | TGTGCCAGCAGCCAAGATGTGGCAGGGGACCGTGACTACACCTTC
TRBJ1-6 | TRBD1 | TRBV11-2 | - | CASSLTGLRSPLHF | TGTGCCAGCAGCTTGACAGGGCTGCGATCACCCCTCCACTTT
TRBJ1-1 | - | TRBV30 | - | CAWSRRGSMNTEAFF | TGTGCCTGGAGTCGCCGGGGATCCATGAACACTGAAGCTTTCTTT
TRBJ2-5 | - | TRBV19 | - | CASSILPGAKETQYF | TGTGCCAGTAGTATCCTACCAGGGGCGAAAGAGACCCAGTACTTC
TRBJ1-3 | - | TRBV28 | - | CASTPARASGNTIYF | TGTGCCAGCACCCCGGCGAGGGCCTCTGGAAACACCATATATTTT
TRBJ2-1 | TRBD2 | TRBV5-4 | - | CASSPRLAGGGDEQFF | TGTGCCAGCAGCCCAAGACTAGCGGGAGGAGGCGATGAGCAGTTCTTC
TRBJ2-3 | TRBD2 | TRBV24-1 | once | CATSDGTSGGRFGTQYF | TGTGCCACCAGTGATGGTACTAGCGGGGGGCGATTCGGTACGCAGTATTTT
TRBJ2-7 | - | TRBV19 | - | CASSDSAYEQYF | TGTGCCAGTAGCGACAGTGCCTACGAGCAGTACTTC
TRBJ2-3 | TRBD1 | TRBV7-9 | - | CASSPPGQVGTDTQYF | TGTGCCAGCAGCCCCCCGGGACAGGTGGGCACAGATACGCAGTATTTT
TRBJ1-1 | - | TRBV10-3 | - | CAMAFGGNTEAFF | TGTGCCATGGCCTTTGGAGGAAACACTGAAGCTTTCTTT
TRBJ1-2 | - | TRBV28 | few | CASTSLGGSPTGGYTF | TGTGCCAGCACCTCCCTGGGTGGCAGTCCAACGGGAGGCTACACCTTC
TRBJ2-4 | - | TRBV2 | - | CASSEFEGWEENIQYF | TGTGCCAGCAGTGAATTCGAAGGGTGGGAGGAAAACATTCAGTACTTC
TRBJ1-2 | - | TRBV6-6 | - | CASSYSAYRDNYGYTF | TGTGCCAGCAGTTACTCGGCTTACAGGGACAACTATGGCTACACCTTC
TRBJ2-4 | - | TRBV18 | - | CASSSDRGGQYF | TGTGCCAGCTCATCCGACCGGGGTGGTCAGTACTTC
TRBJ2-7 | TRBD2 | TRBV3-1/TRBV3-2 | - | CASSQYGGGWSHEQYF | TGTGCCAGCAGCCAGTACGGCGGGGGATGGTCCCACGAGCAGTACTTC
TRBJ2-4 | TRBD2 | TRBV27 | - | CASSPSGRGGNIQYF | TGTGCCAGCAGTCCGAGCGGGAGAGGGGGTAACATTCAGTACTTC
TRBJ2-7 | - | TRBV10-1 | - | CASSDDNSFYEQYF | TGCGCCAGCAGTGATGACAATTCCTTTTACGAGCAGTACTTC